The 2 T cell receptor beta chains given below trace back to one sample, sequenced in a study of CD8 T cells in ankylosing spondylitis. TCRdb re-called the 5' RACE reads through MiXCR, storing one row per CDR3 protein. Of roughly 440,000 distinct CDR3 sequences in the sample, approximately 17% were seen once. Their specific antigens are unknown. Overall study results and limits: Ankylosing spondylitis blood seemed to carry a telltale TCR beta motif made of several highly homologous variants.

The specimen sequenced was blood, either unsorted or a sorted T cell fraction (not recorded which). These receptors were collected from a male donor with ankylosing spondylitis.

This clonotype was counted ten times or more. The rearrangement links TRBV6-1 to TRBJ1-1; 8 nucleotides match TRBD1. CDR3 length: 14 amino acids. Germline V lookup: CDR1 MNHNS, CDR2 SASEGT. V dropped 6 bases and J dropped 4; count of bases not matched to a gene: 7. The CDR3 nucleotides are TGTGCCAGCAGGACAGGGGCCAGGGGCACTGAAGCTTTCTTT. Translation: CASRTGARGTEAFF.

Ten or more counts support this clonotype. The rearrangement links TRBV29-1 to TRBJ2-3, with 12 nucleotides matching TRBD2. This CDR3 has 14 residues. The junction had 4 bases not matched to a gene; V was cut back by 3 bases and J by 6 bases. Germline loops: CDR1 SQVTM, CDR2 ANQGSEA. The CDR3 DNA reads TGCAGCGTTGAGACTAGCGGGGGAGGGGATACGCAGTATTTT. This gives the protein CSVETSGGGDTQYF.